This T cell receptor (beta chain) was profiled in a study of cytomegalovirus exposure and HLA in healthy donors. The PCR ran on 60 Vbeta and 13 Jbeta primers. Repertoires were generated with immunoSEQ multiplex PCR, while TCRdb's copy carries only in-frame clones and drops some. In total, the table holds 40,000 to 60,000 clones. Trimming took off 1 base at V and 2 bases at J, with 12 bases between the two ends. CDR1 is SGHTA and CDR2 is FQGNSA in the germline V gene. The CDR3 has 15 amino acids. The gene calls are TRBV7-2 and TRBJ2-7; a weak D match, TRBD2 (6 bases). The specimen was PBMCs. The receptor was isolated from a man aged 40-50 years in good health and CMV-seropositive. CDR3 sequence: CASSLGGDGTYEQYF. The CDR3 nucleotides are TGTGCCAGCAGCTTAGGGGGGGACGGGACCTACGAGCAGTACTTC.